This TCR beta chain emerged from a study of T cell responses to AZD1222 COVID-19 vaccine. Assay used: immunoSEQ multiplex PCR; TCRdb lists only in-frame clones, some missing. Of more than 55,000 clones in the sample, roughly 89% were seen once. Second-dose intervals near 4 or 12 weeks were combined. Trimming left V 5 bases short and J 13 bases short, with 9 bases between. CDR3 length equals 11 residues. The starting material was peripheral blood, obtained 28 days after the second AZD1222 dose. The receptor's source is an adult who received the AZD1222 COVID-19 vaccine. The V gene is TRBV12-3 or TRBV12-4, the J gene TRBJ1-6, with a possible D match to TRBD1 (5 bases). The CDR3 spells CASSTGHPLHF. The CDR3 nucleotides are TGTGCCAGCAGTACCGGACATCCCCTCCACTTT.